This T cell receptor beta chain was found in a study of OX40 agonist ivuxolimab in advanced cancers. The overall study: Cohort: 75% to 90% men, mean age approximately 60, aged about 20 to 80.

This CDR3 is built from 14 residues. The V end was cut by 7 bases, the J end by 0 bases, with 12 bases between. The V gene's germline CDR1 is SGHRS and CDR2 YFSETQ. Here immunoSEQ multiplex PCR was the method, and the copy in TCRdb shows in-frame clones only, minus some. The sample has around 50,000 clones; 88% are singletons. The clonotype comes from an adult with an advanced solid tumor such as melanoma, head and neck, liver or kidney cancer. This material consisted of CD4+ or CD8+ T cells sorted from blood, taken in a trial of the OX40 agonist ivuxolimab. V gene TRBV5-1 combines with J gene TRBJ2-3; a possible D gene is TRBD2 (5 bases). Written as DNA, the CDR3 is TGCGCCAGCCGTTTGACGGGGAGCACAGATACGCAGTATTTT. Protein product: CASRLTGSTDTQYF.